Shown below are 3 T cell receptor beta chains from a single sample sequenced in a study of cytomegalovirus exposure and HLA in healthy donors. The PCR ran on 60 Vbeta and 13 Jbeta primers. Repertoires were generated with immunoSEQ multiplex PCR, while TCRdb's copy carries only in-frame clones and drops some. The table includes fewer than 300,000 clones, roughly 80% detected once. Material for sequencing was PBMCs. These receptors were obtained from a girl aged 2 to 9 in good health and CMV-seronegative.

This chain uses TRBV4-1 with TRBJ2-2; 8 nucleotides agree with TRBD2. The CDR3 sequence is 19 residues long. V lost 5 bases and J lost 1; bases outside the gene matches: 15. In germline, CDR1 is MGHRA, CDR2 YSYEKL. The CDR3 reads CASSFNRGQAGGNTGELFF. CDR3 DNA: TGCGCCAGCAGCTTTAACCGAGGCCAGGCGGGGGGGAACACCGGGGAGCTGTTTTTT.

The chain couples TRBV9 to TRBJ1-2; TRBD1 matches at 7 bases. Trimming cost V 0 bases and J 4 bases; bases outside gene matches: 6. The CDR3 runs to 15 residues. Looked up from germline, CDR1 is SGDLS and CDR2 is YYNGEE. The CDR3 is CASSVGGDSFYGYTF. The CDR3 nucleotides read TGTGCCAGCAGCGTAGGGGGGGACAGCTTCTATGGCTACACCTTC.

The CDR3 is CASSLARGSNEQFF. The CDR3 nucleotides read TGTGCCAGCAGCTTAGCACGCGGGTCTAATGAGCAGTTCTTC. This rearrangement joins TRBV7-9 to TRBJ2-1, with D maybe TRBD2 (5 bases). This CDR3 comprises 14 residues. Germline V lookup: CDR1 SEHNR, CDR2 FQNEAQ (reference sequence). The V end was cut by 0 bases, the J end by 7 bases, with 10 bases between. Combining the CDR3 with reference TRBV7-9 and TRBJ2-1 gives the whole variable domain DTGVSQNPRHKITKRGQNVTFRCDPISEHNRLYWYRQTLGQGPEFLTYFQNEAQLEKSRLLSDRFSAERPKGSFSTLEIQRTEQGDSAMYLCASSLARGSNEQFFGPGTRLTVL.